The present T cell receptor (beta chain) was sequenced within a study of neoadjuvant anti-PD-1 for oral cavity cancer. Study details: Before surgery, most patients got three to four biweekly 3 mg/kg nivolumab doses.

V shed 0 bases, J shed 4 bases, and the junction held 14 bases outside the gene matches. Germline assignment: CDR1 LNHNV and CDR2 YYDKDF (reference sequence). This CDR3 has 19 amino acids. This clone was seen only a few times. What it binds is not known. Stage II-IVA oral cavity squamous cell carcinoma was new and untreated by systemic or radiation therapy. The patients had HPV-negative, locally advanced oral cavity squamous cell carcinoma. Whole-study findings and limits: With three patients per group, TCR findings need larger cohorts.

Generated by immunoSEQ multiplex PCR, the TCRdb table keeps only in-frame clones and is missing some. The data contain approximately 11,000 clones, 52% of them singletons. The V gene is TRBV15, the J gene TRBJ2-3, with 9 bases lining up with TRBD1. This sample comprised tumor tissue, obtained before nivolumab (anti-PD-1) treatment. The source is a person aged 35 to 85 with oral cavity squamous cell carcinoma. CDR3 bases: TGTGCCACCAGCAGAGATAGAGGGACGGGACAGGGTTACCCAGATACGCAGTATTTT. The encoded protein is CATSRDRGTGQGYPDTQYF.